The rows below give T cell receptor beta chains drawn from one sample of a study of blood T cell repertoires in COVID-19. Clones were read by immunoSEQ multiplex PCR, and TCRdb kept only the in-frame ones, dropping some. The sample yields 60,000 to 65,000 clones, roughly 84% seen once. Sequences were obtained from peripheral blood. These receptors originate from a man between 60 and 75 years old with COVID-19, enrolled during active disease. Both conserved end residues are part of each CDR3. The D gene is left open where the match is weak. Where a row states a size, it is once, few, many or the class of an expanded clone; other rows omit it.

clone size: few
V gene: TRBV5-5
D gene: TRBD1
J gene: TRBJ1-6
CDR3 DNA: TGTGCCAGCAGCGGTCGACAGGGTGGCGGCTCACCCCTCCACTTT
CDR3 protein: CASSGRQGGGSPLHF

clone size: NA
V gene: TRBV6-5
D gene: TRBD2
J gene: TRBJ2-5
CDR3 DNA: TGTGCCAGCAGTTACGGGGGGGGAGAGACCCAGTACTTC
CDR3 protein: CASSYGGGETQYF

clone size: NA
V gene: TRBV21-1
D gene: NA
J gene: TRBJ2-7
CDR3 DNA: TGTGCCAGCAGCAAAATGTTGGGGGGACTAGCGGTGACTACCTGCTCCTACGAGCAGTACTTC
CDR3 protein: CASSKMLGGLAVTTCSYEQYF

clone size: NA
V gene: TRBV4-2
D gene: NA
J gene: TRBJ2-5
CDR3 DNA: TGTGCCAGCAGCCAGTTCGAGGACAGCCAAGAGACCCAGTACTTC
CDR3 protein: CASSQFEDSQETQYF

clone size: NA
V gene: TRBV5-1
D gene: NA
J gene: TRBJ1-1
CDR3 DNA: TGCGCCAGCAGCAATCAGGGATGGAACACTGAAGCTTTCTTT
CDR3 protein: CASSNQGWNTEAFF

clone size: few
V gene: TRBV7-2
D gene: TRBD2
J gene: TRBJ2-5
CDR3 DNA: TGTGCCAGCAGCCCGGGGACTAGCGGGGGATATCAAGAGACCCAGTACTTC
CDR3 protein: CASSPGTSGGYQETQYF

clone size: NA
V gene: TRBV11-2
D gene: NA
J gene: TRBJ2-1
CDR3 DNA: TGTGCCAGCAGCACACTTTCGGGGGGCCTTGGGCAGTTCTTC
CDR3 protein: CASSTLSGGLGQFF

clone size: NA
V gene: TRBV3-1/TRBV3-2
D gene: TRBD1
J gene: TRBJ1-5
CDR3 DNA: TGTGCCAGCAGCCAAGAGACAGGGAACAATCAGCCCCAGCATTTT
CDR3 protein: CASSQETGNNQPQHF

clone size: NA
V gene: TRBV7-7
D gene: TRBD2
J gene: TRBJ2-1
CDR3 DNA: TGTGCCAGCAGCTTGATAGCGGGAGGGAACAATGAGCAGTTCTTC
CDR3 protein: CASSLIAGGNNEQFF

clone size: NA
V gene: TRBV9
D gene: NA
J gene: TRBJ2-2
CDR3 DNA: TGTGCCAGCAGCGTAGTGGTGGGAGACGGTGGGGAGCTGTTTTTT
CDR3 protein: CASSVVVGDGGELFF

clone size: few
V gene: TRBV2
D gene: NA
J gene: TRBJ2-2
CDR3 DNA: TGTGCCAGCAGTTTAGACACCTGGAACACCGGGGAGCTGTTTTTT
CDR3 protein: CASSLDTWNTGELFF

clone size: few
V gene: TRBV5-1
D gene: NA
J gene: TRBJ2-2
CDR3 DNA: TGCGCCAGCAGCGATACGGAGGGCGGGGAGCTGTTTTTT
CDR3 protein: CASSDTEGGELFF

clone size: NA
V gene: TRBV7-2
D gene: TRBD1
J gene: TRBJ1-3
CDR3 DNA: TGTGCCAGCAGCTTTTCAGGGGGCGTTGGAAACACCATATATTTT
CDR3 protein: CASSFSGGVGNTIYF

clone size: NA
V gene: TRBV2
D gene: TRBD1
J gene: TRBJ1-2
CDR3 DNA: TGTGCCACCGGGACAGTCTGGGGCTACACCTTC
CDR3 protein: CATGTVWGYTF

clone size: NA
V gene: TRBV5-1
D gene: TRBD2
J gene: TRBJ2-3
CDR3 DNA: TGCGCCAGCAGCCCCCGGGGGGTGGGCCAGAGCACAGATACGCAGTATTTT
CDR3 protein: CASSPRGVGQSTDTQYF

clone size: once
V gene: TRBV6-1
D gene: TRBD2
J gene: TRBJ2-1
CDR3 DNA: TGTGCCAGCAGTGAAATGCTAGCGGGAGACATCTACAATGAGCAGTTCTTC
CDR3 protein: CASSEMLAGDIYNEQFF

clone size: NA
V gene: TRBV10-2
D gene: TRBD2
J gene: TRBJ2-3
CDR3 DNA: TGCGCCAGCAGCCACGGGACTAGCGTTGAAGATACGCAGTATTTT
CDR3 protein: CASSHGTSVEDTQYF

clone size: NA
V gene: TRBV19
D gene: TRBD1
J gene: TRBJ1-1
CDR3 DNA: TGTGCCAGTAGTATTCGGGGACAGGGGCCGGAGACTGAAGCTTTCTTT
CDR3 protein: CASSIRGQGPETEAFF

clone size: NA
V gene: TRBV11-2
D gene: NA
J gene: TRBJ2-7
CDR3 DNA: TGTGCCAGCAGCACAGGACACGGATACTACGAGCAGTACTTC
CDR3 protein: CASSTGHGYYEQYF

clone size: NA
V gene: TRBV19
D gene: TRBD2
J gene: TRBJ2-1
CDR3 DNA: TGTGCCACCAGGGGTACGGGGGGGCCCCTTTACAATGAGCAGTTCTTC
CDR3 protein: CATRGTGGPLYNEQFF

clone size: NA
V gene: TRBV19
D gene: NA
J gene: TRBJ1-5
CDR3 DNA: TGTGCCAGTAGTATCTGGGCAGACAATCAGCCCCAGCATTTT
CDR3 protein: CASSIWADNQPQHF

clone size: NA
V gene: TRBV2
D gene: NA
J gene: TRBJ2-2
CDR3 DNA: TGTGCCAGCACACGCGGGCCGAACACCGGGGAGCTGTTTTTT
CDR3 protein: CASTRGPNTGELFF

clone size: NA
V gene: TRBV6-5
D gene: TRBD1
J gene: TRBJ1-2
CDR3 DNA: TGTGCCAGCAGTTACTCCTGGGACAGGAAAAATGGTGGCTACACCTTC
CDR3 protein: CASSYSWDRKNGGYTF

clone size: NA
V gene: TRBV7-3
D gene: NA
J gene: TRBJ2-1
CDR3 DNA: TGTGCCAGCAGCTTATTTCCCGGGACAAACAATGAGCAGTTCTTC
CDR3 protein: CASSLFPGTNNEQFF

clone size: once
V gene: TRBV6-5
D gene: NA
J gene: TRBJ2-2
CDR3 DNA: TGTGCCAGCAGTAACCCGACTGGAACCGGGGAGCTGTTTTTT
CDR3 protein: CASSNPTGTGELFF

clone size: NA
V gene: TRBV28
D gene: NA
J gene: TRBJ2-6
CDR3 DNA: TGTGCCAGCAGTGCGGTAAGAACTGGGGCCAACGTCCTGACTTTC
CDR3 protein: CASSAVRTGANVLTF

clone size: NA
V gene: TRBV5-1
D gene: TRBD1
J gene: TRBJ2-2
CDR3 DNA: TGCGCCAGCAGCTTGGTGGGACAGGGTTCGGGGGAGCTGTTTTTT
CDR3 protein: CASSLVGQGSGELFF

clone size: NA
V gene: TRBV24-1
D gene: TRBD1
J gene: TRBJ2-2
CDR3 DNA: TGTGCCACGGCAAAGGACAGGCCTGTTTTCACCGGGGAGCTGTTTTTT
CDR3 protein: CATAKDRPVFTGELFF

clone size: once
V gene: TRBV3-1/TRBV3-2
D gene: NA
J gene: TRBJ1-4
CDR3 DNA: TGTGCCAGCAGCCAAGATACCTTCAGCGGGGAAAAACTGTTTTTT
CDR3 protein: CASSQDTFSGEKLFF

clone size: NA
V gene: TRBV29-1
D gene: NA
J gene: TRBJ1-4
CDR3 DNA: TGCAGCGTTGAACGTTCAGAGGGTAATGAAAAACTGTTTTTT
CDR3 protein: CSVERSEGNEKLFF

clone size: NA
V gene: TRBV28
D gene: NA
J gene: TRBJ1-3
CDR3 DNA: TGTGCCAGCATCGCGGCTCGGGCAGGGTTTGGAAACACCATATATTTT
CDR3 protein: CASIAARAGFGNTIYF

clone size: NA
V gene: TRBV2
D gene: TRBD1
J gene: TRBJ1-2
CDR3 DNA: TGTGCCAGCGACGGGGACAGGACCTTC
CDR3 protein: CASDGDRTF